The T cell receptor (beta chain) described here comes from a study of tumor-infiltrating lymphocytes in primary liver carcinoma (dated by TCRdb to the late 2010s). For the study in its entirety: Of the five patients (three men and two women, aged 30 to 69 years), four had hepatocellular carcinoma and one had combined HCC and intrahepatic cholangiocarcinoma. Agilent mRNA microarray profiling was performed on the 25 tumor region samples to relate TCRbeta repertoire diversity to the local molecular phenotype. Samples yielded roughly 3.5 to 8 million productive TCRbeta reads; read depth did not differ significantly between tissue types. The tumors of the five patients were staged as T1-T3 N0M0, with maximum diameters ranging from roughly 4 to 11 cm. TCRbeta repertoire sequencing covered 35 specimens from 5 patients: about 25 tumor regions, 5 adjacent noncancerous liver tissues and 5 peripheral blood samples. TCRbeta repertoire sequencing, expression microarrays and whole-exome sequencing were combined in the study across five regions of each liver tumor, with adjacent normal tissue and blood also included. Technical replicate repertoires showed high reproducibility, with mean shared-clone rates around 0.9 and correlation coefficients above 0.95. Overall study results and their limits: Consistent with antigen-driven expansion, pairs of tumor regions showed higher repertoire overlap (mean roughly 36%) than either tumor-adjacent pairs (around 17%) or tumor-blood pairs (about 14%). Compared with blood, tumors had a significantly larger share of the repertoire taken up by the top 250 clones (p = 0.039). Bulk unsorted samples precluded comparing CD4+ and CD8+ T cell repertoires. Only five patients were included in the study, and the authors note that the findings should be validated in a larger study. Just about 8-24% of top clones turned up in all five regions of a tumor, which suggests spatial heterogeneity among tumor-infiltrating T cells. Only the TCR beta chain was sequenced, so true repertoire diversity is likely underestimated because unpaired alpha chains were not captured.

As to this clonotype: There is no known antigen for this receptor. No quality values exist for individual bases; no much larger clone is one base distant.

Using a constant-region primer and ProtoScript II reverse transcriptase, TCRbeta-specific cDNA was reverse-transcribed from approximately 0.55 ug total RNA. Construction of the TCRbeta libraries relied on three nested rounds of multiplex PCR, following a slightly modified ARM-PCR procedure. Multiplex TRBV1-TRBV30 forward primers and a Cbeta reverse primer were used in the first two PCR rounds, each of which was run for approximately 9 cycles. A final 25-cycle PCR with Deep VentR polymerase added sample barcodes and Illumina adapters. Before sequencing, amplicons between 200 and 500 bp were purified from gel using a QIAquick gel extraction kit. An Illumina HiSeq 2500 was used to sequence the TCRbeta amplicons, generating 250-bp paired-end reads. In the paper's pipeline: Reads were quality-trimmed with Trimmomatic v0.33, and paired reads were merged with FLASH v1.2.11 to recover full CDR3 sequences. MiGEC v1.2.1b assigned V, D and J germline segments to the rearranged TCRbeta sequences. VDJtools v1.0.0 computed clonotype statistics and Shannon-Wiener diversity indices. To cut down on sampling bias, every analysis after diversity analysis relied on just the 250 most abundant clonotypes from each sample. TCRdb redid the processing of the public reads, applying fastp at Q25 and MiXCR, and retained in-frame beta chains. Every CDR3 protein is listed once, alongside the most common genes and DNA of its rows. It is TCRdb's table, rather than the study itself, that gives the V and J calls and clone size. The sample data list approximately 73,000 distinct CDR3 sequences, and 70% to 75% of these were observed just once. Around 13% of the sample goes to the ten largest clones.

Total RNA and DNA were co-extracted from 20-30 mg of bulk tissue with the AllPrep DNA/RNA mini kit, without cell sorting. Between late 2015 and 2016, 4 or 5 patients in China with histopathologically diagnosed primary liver carcinoma had surgical resection. At the time of sampling, the patients were treatment-naive and had chronic HBV infection. Five spatially separated regions were sampled from each tumor: the superior, inferior, left-lateral and right-lateral poles, plus the tumor centre. Histological examination found more than 90% viable tumor cells in every tumor sample. Each fresh piece of tumor and adjacent tissue was cut in two, with one half stored in RNAlater at -80 degrees C and the other half sent for histology. Inclusive of the bounding cysteine and phenylalanine, the CDR3 is 12 residues long. The entry retains the CDR3 DNA only, 36 bases that are in frame from base 1. V lost 8 bases and J lost 12 bases; the stretch between them is 21 bases long. CDR1 and CDR2, per the germline V gene (reference sequence), are SGHNT and YYREEE.

The specimen was liver tumor tissue from sampling region 4. The cell subset or site label for this specimen denotes: tumor region T4, right-lateral pole. This TCR was sampled from a woman aged 55-75 years with primary liver carcinoma and hepatitis B virus infection. The rearrangement combines TRBV5-4 with TRBJ2-7, with the D gene tentatively TRBD1 or TRBD2, based on 5 matching bases in each. The sequenced DNA: TGTGCCAGTAGCGACCGGGACGGCGAGTGGTACTTC. Translated, it gives CASSDRDGEWYF. The variable domain in full, with residues beyond the CDR3 obtained from the reference TRBV5-4 and TRBJ2-7 genes, is ETGVTQSPTHLIKTRGQQVTLRCSSQSGHNTVSWYQQALGQGPQFIFQYYREEENGRGNFPPRFSGLQFPNYSSELNVNALELDDSALYLCASSDRDGEWYFGPGTRLTVT.